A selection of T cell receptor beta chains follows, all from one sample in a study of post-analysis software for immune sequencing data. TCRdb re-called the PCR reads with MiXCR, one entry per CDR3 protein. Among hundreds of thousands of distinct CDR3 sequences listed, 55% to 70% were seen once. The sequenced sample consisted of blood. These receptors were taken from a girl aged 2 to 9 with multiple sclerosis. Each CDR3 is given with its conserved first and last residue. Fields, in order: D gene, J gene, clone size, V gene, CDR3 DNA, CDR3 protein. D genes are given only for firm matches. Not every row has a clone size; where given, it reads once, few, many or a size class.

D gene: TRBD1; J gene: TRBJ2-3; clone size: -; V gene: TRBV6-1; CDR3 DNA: TGTGCCAGCAAGAGGGACAGGGGGTATCCAGATACGCAGTATTTT; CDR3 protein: CASKRDRGYPDTQYF
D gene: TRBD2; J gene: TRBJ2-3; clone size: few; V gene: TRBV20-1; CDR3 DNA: TGCAGTGCTTTGCCCCGGACTAGCGGGAGTCGGGCAGATACGCAGTATTTT; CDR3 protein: CSALPRTSGSRADTQYF
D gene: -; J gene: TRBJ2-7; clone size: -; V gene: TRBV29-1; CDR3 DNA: TGCAGCGTTGAGGAGGGCAGGGGGTACTACGAGCAGTACTTC; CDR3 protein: CSVEEGRGYYEQYF
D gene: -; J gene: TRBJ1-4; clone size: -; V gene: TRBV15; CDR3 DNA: TGTGCCACCAGCAGAGATAGGCCGGTCGGTAATGAAAACCTGTTTTTT; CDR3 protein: CATSRDRPVGNENLFF
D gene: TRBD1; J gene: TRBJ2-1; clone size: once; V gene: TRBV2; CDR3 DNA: TGTGCCAGCAGCGAAGCCAACCAGGGGGCTGAAGAGACCCAGTTCTTC; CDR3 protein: CASSEANQGAEETQFF
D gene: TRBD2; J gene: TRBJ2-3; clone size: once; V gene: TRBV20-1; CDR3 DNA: TGCAGTGCTAGGCAACTAGCGGGGCGTGTCGGCACAGATACGCAGTATTTT; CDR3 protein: CSARQLAGRVGTDTQYF
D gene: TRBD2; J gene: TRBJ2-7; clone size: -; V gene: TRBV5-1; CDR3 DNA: TGCGCCAGCAGCCCAACGACTAGCGGCTACGAGCAGTACTTC; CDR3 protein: CASSPTTSGYEQYF
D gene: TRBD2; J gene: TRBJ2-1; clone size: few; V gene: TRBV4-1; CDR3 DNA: TGCGCCAGCAGCCAAGTCACTAGCGGGAGGGGGACCTACAATGAGCAGTTCTTC; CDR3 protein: CASSQVTSGRGTYNEQFF
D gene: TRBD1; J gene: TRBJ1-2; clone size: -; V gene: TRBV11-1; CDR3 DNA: TGTGCCAGCAACCCGACAGGGAGAGACTATGGCTACACCTTC; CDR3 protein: CASNPTGRDYGYTF
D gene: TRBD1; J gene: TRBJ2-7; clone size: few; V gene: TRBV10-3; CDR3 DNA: TGTGCCATCAGTTGGGACAGGGGGAGCGGATGGTTGTACTTC; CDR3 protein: CAISWDRGSGWLYF
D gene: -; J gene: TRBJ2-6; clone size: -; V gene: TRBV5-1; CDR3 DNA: TGCGCCAGCAGCTTGACAACAGGAGGGAGTGGGGCCAACGTCCTGACTTTC; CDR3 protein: CASSLTTGGSGANVLTF
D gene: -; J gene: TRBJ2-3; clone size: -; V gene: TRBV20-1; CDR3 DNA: TGCAGTGCGGGCAGTAGGAAAGATACGCAGTATTTT; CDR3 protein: CSAGSRKDTQYF
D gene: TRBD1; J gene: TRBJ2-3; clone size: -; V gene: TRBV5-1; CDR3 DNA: TGCGCCAGCAGCACAGGACAGGGGCGGGCAGATACGCAGTATTTT; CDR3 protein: CASSTGQGRADTQYF
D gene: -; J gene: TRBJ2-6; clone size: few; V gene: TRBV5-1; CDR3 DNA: TGCGCCAGCAGCTTGGCGTGGGTAGGGACATCTGGGGCCAACGTCCTGACTTTC; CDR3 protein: CASSLAWVGTSGANVLTF
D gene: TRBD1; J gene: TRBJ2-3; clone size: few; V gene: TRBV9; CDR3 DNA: TGTGCCAGCAGCCCCCCAACCGGGACAGGGGGTGCAGATACGCAGTATTTT; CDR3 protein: CASSPPTGTGGADTQYF
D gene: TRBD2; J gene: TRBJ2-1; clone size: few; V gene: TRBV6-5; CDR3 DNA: TGTGCCAGCAGCCCTGGGCGGGGGTGCAATGAGCAGTTCTTC; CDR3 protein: CASSPGRGCNEQFF
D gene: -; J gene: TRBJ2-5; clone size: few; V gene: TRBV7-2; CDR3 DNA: TGTGCCAGCAGCATTGCTTTGGCCCCGGTAGGGACCCAGTACTTC; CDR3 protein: CASSIALAPVGTQYF
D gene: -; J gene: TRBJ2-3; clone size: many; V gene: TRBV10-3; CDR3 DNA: TGTGCCATCAGTGAACGGGACTCCGGGGCAGATACGCAGTATTTT; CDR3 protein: CAISERDSGADTQYF
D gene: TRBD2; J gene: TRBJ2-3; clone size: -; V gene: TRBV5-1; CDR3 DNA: TGCGCCAGCGCCCGGACTAGCGGGACAATCACAGATACGCAGTATTTT; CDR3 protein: CASARTSGTITDTQYF
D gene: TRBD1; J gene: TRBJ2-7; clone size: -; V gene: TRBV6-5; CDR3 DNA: TGTGCCAGCAGCCGACAGGGGGTACCCTACAATGAGCAGTACTTC; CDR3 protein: CASSRQGVPYNEQYF
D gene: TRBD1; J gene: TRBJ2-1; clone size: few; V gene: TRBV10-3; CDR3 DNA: TGTGCCATCAAACCGGGACAGGGGGTCAATGAGCAGTTCTTC; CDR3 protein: CAIKPGQGVNEQFF
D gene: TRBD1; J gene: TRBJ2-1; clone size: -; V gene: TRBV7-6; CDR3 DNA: TGTGCCAGCAGCTTAGTTGGACAGGGGAGTGGTAATGAGCAGTTCTTC; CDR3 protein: CASSLVGQGSGNEQFF
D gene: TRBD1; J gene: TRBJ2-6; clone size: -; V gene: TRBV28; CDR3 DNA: TGTGCCATCTTGGGGGACAGGAGGGATATATCTGGGGCCAACGTCCTGACTTTC; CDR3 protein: CAILGDRRDISGANVLTF
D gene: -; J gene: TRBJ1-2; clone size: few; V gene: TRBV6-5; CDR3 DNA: TGTGCCAGCAGTTACGACAGTTTCTATGGCTACACCTTC; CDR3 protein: CASSYDSFYGYTF
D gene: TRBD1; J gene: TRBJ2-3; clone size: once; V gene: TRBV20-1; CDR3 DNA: TGCAGTGCTAGAGAAATGGGACAGGGGACAGATACGCAGTATTTT; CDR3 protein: CSAREMGQGTDTQYF
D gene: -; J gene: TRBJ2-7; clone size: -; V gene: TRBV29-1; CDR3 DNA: TGCAGCGACGGGACAATCTACGAGCAGTACTTC; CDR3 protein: CSDGTIYEQYF
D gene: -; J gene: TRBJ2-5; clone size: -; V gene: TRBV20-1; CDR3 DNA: TGCAGTGCTAGAGATGATGGAGGGGCCCCGTACCAAGAGACCCAGTACTTC; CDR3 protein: CSARDDGGAPYQETQYF
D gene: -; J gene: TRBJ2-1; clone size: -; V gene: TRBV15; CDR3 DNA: TGTGCCACCAGCAGGAGGTGGGCTGAGCAGTTCTTC; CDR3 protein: CATSRRWAEQFF